Below are 32 T cell receptor beta chains sequenced from a single sample in a study of T cells in women clearing cervical HPV infection. Profiling relied on immunoSEQ multiplex PCR, and the TCRdb table lists in-frame clones only, not all of them. The sample includes 20,000 to 25,000 clones. Sequencing was done on a sample of blood buffy coat. These receptors all come from a woman aged 18 to 75 with a cervical HPV16 infection that either progressed to CIN3+ or cleared (not recorded which).

About this clone: Coverage ceases 3 residues before the CDR3 finishes, and the germline J gene fills in the end. The rearrangement links TRBV5-1 to TRBJ2-2; 7 positions agree with TRBD1. CDR1 SGHRS and CDR2 YFSETQ come from the germline V gene. This CDR3 comprises 14 residues. This CDR3 reads CASSTGQQNSPLFF. The CDR3 bases that were read are TGCGCCAGCAGCACGGGACAGCAAAATTCACCG. Full variable domain (rest looked up from reference TRBV5-1 and TRBJ2-2): KAGVTQTPRYLIKTRGQQVTLSCSPISGHRSVSWYQQTPGQGLQFLFEYFSETQRNKGNFPGRFSGRQFSNSRSEMNVSTLELGDSALYLCASSTGQQNSPLFFGEGSRLTVL.

A word on this clone: The DNA ends 3 residues before the CDR3 does, and the rest of the CDR3 is filled in from the germline J gene. The chain joins TRBV5-1 to TRBJ2-3; 9 bases fit TRBD2. The CDR3 totals 16 residues. Germline assignment: CDR1 SGHRS and CDR2 YFSETQ. J was trimmed by 4 bases and V by 4 bases; bases with no gene match: 10. CDR3 DNA (partial): TGCGCCAGCAGCCCGAGTAGCGGGAGCAGCGCAGATACG. This translates into CASSPSSGSSADT. The full CDR3 reads CASSPSSGSSADTQYF.

Remarks on this clone: With the read ending 3 residues before the CDR3 end, the germline J gene is used to fill in that end. J is TRBJ2-3 and V is TRBV7-9; tentatively, D is TRBD1 (5 bases). From germline, CDR1 is SEHNR and CDR2 FQNEAQ (reference sequence). CDR3 length equals 14 residues. The CDR3 here is CASSLGQTNQPQYF. The sequenced CDR3 bases are TGTGCCAGCAGCTTAGGACAGACAAATCAGCCG.

CDR3: CASSPDRGVRYNDYTF. CDR3 DNA, as far as it was read: TGTGCCAGTAGTCCAGATAGAGGGGTTCGGTACAATGAC. This chain links TRBV19 with TRBJ1-2; D may be TRBD1 (5 bases). From the germline J gene comes the end of the CDR3, since the read stops 3 residues before it. The CDR3 is made up of 16 amino acids. Germline CDR1 LNHDA, CDR2 SQIVND (reference sequence).

Of note for this clone: The read finishes 3 residues shy of the CDR3 end, and the germline J gene is used to complete it. The V and J genes are TRBV30 and TRBJ2-2; weak D call: TRBD2 (6 bases). CDR1 is GTSNPN and CDR2 is SVGIG in the germline V gene (reference sequence). The V and J ends lost 2 bases and 6 bases respectively, with 16 bases between them. This CDR3 has 15 residues. The CDR3 loop is CAWSLRLGRSGELFF. The covered CDR3 bases are TGTGCCTGGAGTCTCAGACTAGGCCGGTCCGGGGAG. Together with reference TRBV30 and TRBJ2-2, the CDR3 gives the full variable domain: SQTIHQWPATLVQPVGSPLSLECTVEGTSNPNLYWYRQAAGRGLQLLFYSVGIGQISSEVPQNLSASRPQDRQFILSSKKLLLSDSGFYLCAWSLRLGRSGELFFGEGSRLTVL.

A remark on this clone: The missing CDR3 end, 3 residues past where the read stops, is filled in from the germline J gene. The chain combines TRBV19 with TRBJ1-2, with D tentatively TRBD1 (6 bases). In germline, CDR1 is LNHDA, CDR2 SQIVND (reference sequence). This CDR3 spans 15 amino acids. The CDR3 is CASSIVDRSSYDYTF. The CDR3 DNA, read in part, is TGTGCCAGTAGTATAGTGGACAGAAGCTCATACGAC.

As regards this clone: The read ends 3 residues shy of where the CDR3 ends; the end is completed using the germline J gene. This chain uses TRBV10-1 with TRBJ2-7; D may be TRBD1 (6 bases). Per the germline V gene, CDR1 is WNHNN and CDR2 is SYGVQD (reference sequence). The CDR3 consists of 15 residues. V was shortened by 5 bases and J by 5 bases, with 19 bases between the two germline ends. The CDR3 bases that were read are TGCGCCAGCAGTTCACATACAGGGTTGATCAACGAG. This sequence encodes CASSSHTGLINE. In full, the CDR3 is CASSSHTGLINEQYF.

For this clone: With the read ending 3 residues before the CDR3 end, the germline J gene is used to fill in that end. The V gene is TRBV5-1, the J gene TRBJ1-6; a possible D gene is TRBD1 (5 bases). The CDR3 extends over 14 amino acids. V was pared by 3 bases and J by 7 bases, with 11 bases between. Per the germline V gene, CDR1 is SGHRS and CDR2 is YFSETQ. CDR3 DNA, as far as it was read: TGCGCCAGCAGCTGGGGCGTCCAGAATTCACCC. Residues: CASSWGVQNSP. The CDR3 in its entirety is CASSWGVQNSPLHF.

A remark on this clone: The CDR3 end lies 3 residues beyond the end of the read and is filled in from the germline J gene. The J gene is TRBJ2-3, the V gene TRBV5-1, with TRBD1 identical over 8 bases. After removal of 4 bases from V and 4 bases from J, the junction contained 5 bases not matched to a gene. The CDR3 spans 14 residues. Germline lookup yields CDR1 SGHRS and CDR2 YFSETQ. The CDR3 spells CASSLGQGADTQYF. Partial CDR3 DNA: TGCGCCAGCAGCCTTGGACAGGGCGCAGATACG. Full variable domain (missing parts from reference TRBV5-1 and TRBJ2-3): KAGVTQTPRYLIKTRGQQVTLSCSPISGHRSVSWYQQTPGQGLQFLFEYFSETQRNKGNFPGRFSGRQFSNSRSEMNVSTLELGDSALYLCASSLGQGADTQYFGPGTRLTVL.

With respect to this clone: With the read ending 3 residues before the CDR3 end, the germline J gene is used to fill in that end. The chain uses TRBV7-9 and TRBJ2-7, with TRBD2 as a possible D gene (5 bases). CDR1 is SEHNR, CDR2 FQNEAQ, per germline (reference sequence). The CDR3 loop spans 14 amino acids. Trimming stripped 0 bases from V and 1 base from J, with 7 bases between. Here the CDR3 reads CASSLAAGSYEQYF. Partial CDR3 DNA: TGTGCCAGCAGCTTAGCGGCGGGTTCCTACGAG.

Partial CDR3 DNA: TGCGCCAGCAGCTTGATAGGACTAGCGGGTGAGACG. Translation: CASSLIGLAGET. The whole CDR3 region reads CASSLIGLAGETQYF. This chain connects TRBV5-1 to TRBJ2-3; 11 nucleotides match TRBD2. The read ends 3 residues before the CDR3 terminus; that terminus is restored from the germline J gene. The CDR3 length is 15 residues. CDR1 SGHRS and CDR2 YFSETQ come from the germline V gene.

In regard to this clone: A read error may produce the germline difference seen at one junction end. The read comes to an end 3 residues before the CDR3 does, leaving the germline J gene to fill in the end. Different DNA sequences within this sample yield the same CDR3. The rearrangement links TRBV10-3 to TRBJ1-3; D may be TRBD1 (5 bases). Germline loops: CDR1 ENHRY, CDR2 SYGVKD. The CDR3 is made up of 15 amino acids. The CDR3 loop reads CAISEPGFSGNTIYF. The covered CDR3 bases are TGTGCCATCAGTGAACCAGGGTTTTCCGGAAACACT.

This clone is identified as medium-sized (0.01 to 0.1%) from frequency. The read is 3 residues too short to cover the CDR3 end, so that end is filled in from the germline J gene. V and J are TRBV20-1 and TRBJ2-1; TRBD2 matches at 9 bases. CDR1 DFQATT and CDR2 SNEGSKA come from the germline V gene (reference sequence). J lost 0 bases, V lost 3 bases, and 6 bases had no gene match. This CDR3 contains 16 residues. The part of the CDR3 DNA that was read is TGCAGTGCTAGCATCGCGGGAGGGAGCTCCTACAATGAG. This sequence encodes CSASIAGGSSYNE. In full, the CDR3 is CSASIAGGSSYNEQFF.

For this clone: The sequenced fragment ends 3 residues before the CDR3 boundary, so the rest is inferred from the germline J gene. The chain links TRBV6-1 to TRBJ1-3; tentatively, D is TRBD1 (6 bases). Trimming pared 0 bases from V and 2 bases from J, leaving 11 bases between. From germline, CDR1 is MNHNS and CDR2 SASEGT. The CDR3 runs 16 residues. CDR3 amino acids: CASSEALRQAGNTIYF. The part of the CDR3 DNA that was read is TGTGCCAGCAGTGAAGCTTTACGACAGGCTGGAAACACC.

On this clone: One junction end disagrees with the germline gene, perhaps due to a read error. The observed sequence ends 3 residues before the CDR3 terminus, with the missing tail filled in from the germline J gene. Other DNA sequences in this specimen translate into the identical CDR3. The chain combines TRBV23-1 with TRBJ1-6; possibly TRBD1 for D (5 bases). TRBV23-1 is an ORF, and what it does is uncertain. The CDR3 contains 17 residues. The CDR3 region is CASSQSRTTVYNSPLHF. CDR3 DNA (partial): TGCGCCAGCAGTCAATCGCGGACAACCGTCTATAATTCGCCC.

Turning to this clone: The CDR3 end is not reached by the read, which stops 3 residues before it; the germline J gene fills it in. The J gene is TRBJ2-7, the V gene TRBV7-2; 9 bases fit TRBD2. The V segment lost 5 bases and the J segment 2 bases; nucleotides outside the gene matches: 7. The CDR3 is made up of 15 amino acids. Per the germline V gene, CDR1 is SGHTA and CDR2 is FQGNSA. Partial CDR3 DNA: TGTGCCAGCAGCCGGCTAGCGGGACAGACCTACGAG. Amino acid sequence: CASSRLAGQTYE. The whole CDR3 protein is CASSRLAGQTYEQYF.

Remarks on this clone: The sequence runs out 3 residues before the end of the CDR3; the remainder is reconstructed from the germline J gene. V usage is TRBV7-9 and J usage is TRBJ1-1; D gene unclear. CDR3 length equals 13 residues. In germline, CDR1 is SEHNR, CDR2 FQNEAQ (reference sequence). V lost 2 bases and J lost 1, with 5 bases in between. CDR3 loop: CASSLSGNTEAFF. The sequenced part of the CDR3 DNA is TGTGCCAGCAGCTTATCGGGGAACACTGAA.

Comment on this clone: The DNA ends 3 residues before the CDR3 does, and the rest of the CDR3 is filled in from the germline J gene. The J gene is TRBJ2-2, the V gene TRBV23-1, with a tentative D call TRBD1 (7 bases). TRBV23-1 is treated as an ORF (open reading frame) with a function not yet certain. CDR3 size: 16 residues. Trimming took 4 bases from V and 0 from J, leaving 12 bases between them. The CDR3 sequence: CASSLPGGSNTGELFF. The DNA read from the CDR3 is TGCGCCAGCAGTCTCCCAGGGGGGTCGAACACCGGGGAG.

A word on this clone: The read stops 3 residues short of the end of the CDR3; the missing end is completed from the germline J gene. The chain couples TRBV7-9 to TRBJ1-2; 8 positions agree with TRBD1. Trimming at V came to 6 bases and at J to 6 bases, leaving 3 bases not matched to a gene. Germline V gene sequence: CDR1 SEHNR, CDR2 FQNEAQ (reference sequence). The CDR3 has 12 amino acids. This chain's CDR3 is CASRSTGDGYTF. CDR3 DNA, as far as it was read: TGTGCCAGCAGATCGACAGGGGATGGC.

As for this clone: The sequence runs out 3 residues before the end of the CDR3; the remainder is reconstructed from the germline J gene. The genes are TRBV20-1 and TRBJ2-5; 9 bases fit TRBD2. Trimming removed 6 bases from V and 2 bases from J; junction bases left unmatched: 16. Germline loops: CDR1 DFQATT, CDR2 SNEGSKA (reference sequence). The length of the CDR3 is 17 residues. CDR3 sequence reads: CSAKPLALAGAQETQYF. The CDR3 bases that were read are TGCAGTGCGAAGCCCCTCGCCTTAGCGGGAGCACAAGAGACC.

The DNA read from the CDR3 is TGCAGTGCTCAAAACCCGACTAGCGGCCAAGAGACC. It yields the protein CSAQNPTSGQET. The full CDR3 reads CSAQNPTSGQETQYF. The V gene is TRBV20-1, the J gene TRBJ2-5, with 9 bases lining up with TRBD2. The read comes to an end 3 residues before the CDR3 does, leaving the germline J gene to fill in the end. Germline-derived CDR1 and CDR2 are DFQATT and SNEGSKA (reference sequence). The junction had 8 bases not matched to a gene; V was cut back by 5 bases and J by 1 base. The CDR3 covers 15 residues.

On this clone: The sequence runs out 3 residues before the end of the CDR3; the remainder is reconstructed from the germline J gene. The chain joins TRBV20-1 to TRBJ2-3; D remains ambiguous. Between the trimmed V and J ends, which lost 2 bases and 2 bases, there was a span of 11 bases. The CDR3 covers 14 residues. Germline V lookup: CDR1 DFQATT, CDR2 SNEGSKA (reference sequence). The CDR3 protein is CSARQVPSTDTQYF. The sequenced CDR3 bases are TGCAGTGCTAGACAGGTCCCGTCCACAGATACG.

Points on this clone: Coverage ceases 3 residues before the CDR3 finishes, and the germline J gene fills in the end. The J gene is TRBJ2-5, the V gene TRBV12-3 or TRBV12-4; tentative D call: TRBD1 (5 bases). This CDR3 region has 14 residues. V was clipped by 3 bases and J by 0 bases, with 8 bases between them. Partial CDR3 DNA: TGTGCCAGCAGTTTGGACAATTACCAAGAGACC. Its translation is CASSLDNYQET. The entire CDR3 sequence reads CASSLDNYQETQYF.

As to this clone: The sequence runs out 3 residues before the end of the CDR3; the remainder is reconstructed from the germline J gene. The rearrangement uses TRBV7-9 and TRBJ1-1; D call uncertain. The CDR3 consists of 13 residues. Per germline, CDR1 SEHNR and CDR2 FQNEAQ (reference sequence). Between the trimmed V and J ends, which lost 5 bases and 1 base, there was a span of 8 bases. This chain's CDR3 is CASSPRGNTEAFF. The DNA read from the CDR3 is TGTGCCAGCAGCCCCCGAGGGAACACTGAA. Full variable domain (rest looked up from reference TRBV7-9 and TRBJ1-1): DTGVSQNPRHKITKRGQNVTFRCDPISEHNRLYWYRQTLGQGPEFLTYFQNEAQLEKSRLLSDRFSAERPKGSFSTLEIQRTEQGDSAMYLCASSPRGNTEAFFGQGTRLTVV.

As regards this clone: The observed sequence ends 3 residues before the CDR3 terminus, with the missing tail filled in from the germline J gene. The chain combines TRBV19 with TRBJ1-3; 8 bases are a match to TRBD1. V gave up 9 bases and J gave up 2 bases; unmatched junction bases: 3. CDR1 is LNHDA, CDR2 SQIVND, per germline (reference sequence). The CDR3 spans 13 residues. The CDR3 here is CASEDRAGNTIYF. The DNA read from the CDR3 is TGTGCCAGCGAGGACAGGGCTGGAAACACC. Looking up the rest from reference TRBV19 and TRBJ1-3 gives the full variable domain: DGGITQSPKYLFRKEGQNVTLSCEQNLNHDAMYWYRQDPGQGLRLIYYSQIVNDFQKGDIAEGYSVSREKKESFPLTVTSAQKNPTAFYLCASEDRAGNTIYFGEGSWLTVV.

In the case of this clone: Read coverage stops 3 residues before the CDR3 terminus; the germline J gene supplies the remainder. The chain links TRBV28 to TRBJ2-7, with TRBD2 identical over 13 bases. J lost 0 bases, V lost 3 bases, and 8 bases had no gene match. In germline, CDR1 is MDHEN, CDR2 SYDVKM. This CDR3 spans 18 amino acids. The CDR3 is CASSFGLAGVLFSYEQYF. The sequenced part of the CDR3 DNA is TGTGCCAGCAGTTTTGGACTAGCGGGAGTTTTATTCTCCTACGAG.

Concerning this clone: The sequenced fragment ends 3 residues before the CDR3 boundary, so the rest is inferred from the germline J gene. The J gene is TRBJ2-2, the V gene TRBV20-1, with D possibly matching TRBD2 (6 bases). Germline CDR1 DFQATT, CDR2 SNEGSKA (reference sequence). The CDR3 is made up of 15 amino acids. V lost 6 bases and J lost 6, with 20 bases in between. The CDR3 loop is CSAITGRTPPGELFF. CDR3 bases read: TGCAGTGCGATAACGGGGAGGACTCCGCCCGGGGAG.

Of note for this clone: The CDR3 extends 3 residues past the end of the read, so its final part is completed from the germline J gene. The chain joins TRBV7-9 to TRBJ2-5; 13 nucleotides align to TRBD2. Germline V gives CDR1 SEHNR, CDR2 FQNEAQ (reference sequence). V shed 5 bases, J shed 5 bases, and the junction held 5 bases outside the gene matches. The CDR3 loop spans 15 amino acids. Partial CDR3 DNA: TGTGCCAGCAGCCCCGGACTAGCGGGAGCTGAGACC. This sequence encodes CASSPGLAGAET. The CDR3 in full is CASSPGLAGAETQYF.

CDR3 in amino acids: CSARDRRAGENYGYTF. The sequenced CDR3 bases are TGCAGTGCTAGAGATCGGCGGGCAGGGGAAAACTATGGC. This chain uses TRBV20-1 with TRBJ1-2, with D possibly being TRBD1 (6 bases). The missing CDR3 end, 3 residues past where the read stops, is filled in from the germline J gene. CDR3 length: 16 amino acids. The germline V gene has CDR1 DFQATT and CDR2 SNEGSKA (reference sequence). The V end lost 0 bases, the J end lost 2 bases, and 16 bases lay between the germline ends.

Remarks on this clone: The read terminates 3 residues before the CDR3 end, so the remaining end is supplied by the germline J gene. The chain has TRBV30 and TRBJ1-1; D remains unclear. Germline V gene sequence: CDR1 GTSNPN, CDR2 SVGIG (reference sequence). This CDR3 comprises 13 residues. The germline V and J ends were trimmed by 3 bases and 3 bases, with 11 bases remaining between them. The CDR3 sequence: CAWSQQRHTEAFF. The sequenced part of the CDR3 DNA is TGTGCCTGGAGCCAACAGAGACACACTGAA. Using reference TRBV30 and TRBJ1-1 for the parts outside the CDR3, the full variable domain is SQTIHQWPATLVQPVGSPLSLECTVEGTSNPNLYWYRQAAGRGLQLLFYSVGIGQISSEVPQNLSASRPQDRQFILSSKKLLLSDSGFYLCAWSQQRHTEAFFGQGTRLTVV.

About this clone: The read terminates 3 residues ahead of where the CDR3 ends, so the germline J gene completes it. This chain links TRBV18 with TRBJ1-2; D is uncertain. From germline, CDR1 is KGHSH and CDR2 LQKENI. The CDR3 has 16 amino acids. CDR3 protein: CASSPPPARVIDTYTF. The DNA read from the CDR3 is TGTGCCAGCTCACCACCACCTGCCCGAGTGATAGATACC.

Of note for this clone: The read gets to within 3 residues of the CDR3 end, and the germline J gene fills in the rest. The chain recombines TRBV2 with TRBJ2-1; D not certain. This CDR3 region has 12 residues. V shed 4 bases and J shed 6 bases, with 7 bases lying between them. The germline V gene encodes CDR1 SNHLY and CDR2 FYNNEI. The CDR3 reads CASSVSGNEQFF. CDR3 DNA, as far as it was read: TGTGCCAGCAGTGTCTCGGGCAATGAG.